Each of the 7 T cell receptor beta chains below was sequenced from the same sample in a study of neoadjuvant anti-PD-1 for oral cavity cancer. Assay used: immunoSEQ multiplex PCR; TCRdb lists only in-frame clones, some missing. The table includes more than 6,000 clones, approximately 45% detected once. The specimen comprised tumor tissue, sampled before nivolumab (anti-PD-1) treatment. All receptors come from a person between 35 and 79 years old with oral cavity squamous cell carcinoma.

The sample holds a few counts of this clone. The chain joins TRBV5-5 to TRBJ2-5; possible D gene TRBD2, 6 bases. Trimming pared 1 base from V and 5 bases from J, leaving 18 bases between. Looked up from germline, CDR1 is SGHKS and CDR2 is YYEKEE (reference sequence). This CDR3 is 16 amino acids long. In nucleotides, the CDR3 is TGTGCCAGCAGCTTGTTGTCTAGCGTATCTTGGGAGACCCAGTACTTC. Its translation is CASSLLSSVSWETQYF.

This clone ranks as medium-sized. The genes are TRBV5-1 and TRBJ1-2; D perhaps matches TRBD1 (6 bases). This CDR3 is 13 amino acids long. Germline CDR1 is SGHRS and CDR2 is YFSETQ. V lost 3 bases to trimming and J lost 5 bases, with 11 bases between them. This chain's CDR3 is CASSWDKSYGYTF. For the CDR3, the DNA is TGCGCCAGCAGCTGGGACAAGTCTTATGGCTACACCTTC.

This chain joins TRBV15 and TRBJ1-2, with a tentative D call TRBD1 (5 bases). Germline V CDR1 and CDR2: LNHNV, YYDKDF (reference sequence). The CDR3 is 15 residues long. The ends were cut back, 0 bases at V and 3 bases at J, with 11 bases in the middle. The CDR3 spells CATSRDLGADYGYTF. The DNA of the CDR3 is TGTGCCACCAGCAGAGATTTAGGGGCGGACTATGGCTACACCTTC.

This chain uses TRBV7-3 with TRBJ2-1; 8 bases are shared with TRBD2. Germline trimming cut 3 bases from V and 12 bases from J; bases unmatched to any gene: 16. Germline V lookup: CDR1 SGHTA, CDR2 FQGTGA. The CDR3 is 16 residues long. In DNA, the CDR3 is TGTGCCAGCAGCTTCGGGACTAGAGTACCCTTTGAGGGGCAGTTCTTC. Its translation is CASSFGTRVPFEGQFF.

This clone was seen a handful of times. This chain links TRBV18 with TRBJ2-7, with D perhaps TRBD2 (6 bases). The CDR3 has 15 residues. The germline V and J ends were trimmed by 2 bases and 6 bases, with 17 bases remaining between them. Germline V gives CDR1 KGHSH, CDR2 LQKENI. CDR3 protein: CASSPIGAAGGEQYF. The CDR3 coding sequence is TGTGCCAGCTCACCAATAGGGGCAGCGGGCGGCGAGCAGTACTTC. Full variable domain (remainder filled in from reference TRBV18 and TRBJ2-7): NAGVMQNPRHLVRRRGQEARLRCSPMKGHSHVYWYRQLPEEGLKFMVYLQKENIIDESGMPKERFSAEFPKEGPSILRIQQVVRGDSAAYFCASSPIGAAGGEQYFGPGTRLTVT.

The rearrangement uses TRBV14 and TRBJ2-7; perhaps TRBD2 as D (7 bases). Looked up from germline, CDR1 is SGHDN and CDR2 is FVKESK. CDR3 length: 16 residues. Trimming stripped 0 bases from V and 2 bases from J, with 14 bases between. The CDR3 DNA reads TGTGCCAGCAGCCAAGATATGCGGGGGCGGACCTACGAGCAGTACTTC. It is translated as CASSQDMRGRTYEQYF.

The rearrangement uses TRBV30 and TRBJ2-7; D gene unclear. CDR1 GTSNPN and CDR2 SVGIG come from the germline V gene (reference sequence). V was cut by 0 bases and J by 2 bases, with 14 bases left in between. The CDR3 runs 15 residues. As DNA, the CDR3 is TGTGCCTGGAGTGTACCGCAGGCTGGAGCCTACGAGCAGTACTTC. It translates to CAWSVPQAGAYEQYF.